The T cell receptor (beta chain) under discussion was sequenced for a study of shared clonotypes between healthy human individuals. This clone was observed once. The CDR3 loop spans 16 amino acids. V dropped 4 bases and J dropped 10; count of bases not matched to a gene: 11. Looked up from germline, CDR1 is KGHSH and CDR2 is LQKENI. Only in-frame clones appear in the TCRdb table, and some are missing; sequencing was by immunoSEQ multiplex PCR. This sample yields millions of clones, of which around nine tenths are seen a single time; over 0.12% belongs to the top ten. The clonotype originates from a man aged 18 to 29 in good health. Sequencing was done on a sample of naive CD4+ T cells sorted from blood. As to subset: CD45RA+ positively selected. The chain joins TRBV18 to TRBJ2-1; TRBD2 agrees at 12 bases. CDR3 sequence reads: CASSLGTSGFIGEQFF. The CDR3 region has the DNA TGTGCCAGCTCACTTGGGACTAGCGGGTTTATAGGAGAGCAGTTCTTC.